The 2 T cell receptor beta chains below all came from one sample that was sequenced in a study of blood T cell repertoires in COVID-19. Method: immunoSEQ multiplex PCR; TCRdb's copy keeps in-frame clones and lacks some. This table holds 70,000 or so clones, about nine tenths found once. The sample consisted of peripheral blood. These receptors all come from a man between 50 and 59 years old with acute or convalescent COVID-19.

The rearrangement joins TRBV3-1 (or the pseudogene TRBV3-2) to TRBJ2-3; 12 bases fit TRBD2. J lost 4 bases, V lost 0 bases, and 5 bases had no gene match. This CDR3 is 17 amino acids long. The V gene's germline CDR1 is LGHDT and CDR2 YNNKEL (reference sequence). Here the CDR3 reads CASSQDILAGGPDTQYF. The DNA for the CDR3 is TGTGCCAGCAGCCAAGATATACTAGCGGGAGGACCAGATACGCAGTATTTT.

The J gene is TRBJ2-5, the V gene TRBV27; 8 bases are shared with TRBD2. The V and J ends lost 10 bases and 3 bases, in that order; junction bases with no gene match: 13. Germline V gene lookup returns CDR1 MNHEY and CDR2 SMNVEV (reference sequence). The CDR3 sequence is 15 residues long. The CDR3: CATKSPTSGKETQYF. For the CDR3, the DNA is TGTGCCACTAAGTCCCCAACTAGCGGAAAAGAGACCCAGTACTTC.